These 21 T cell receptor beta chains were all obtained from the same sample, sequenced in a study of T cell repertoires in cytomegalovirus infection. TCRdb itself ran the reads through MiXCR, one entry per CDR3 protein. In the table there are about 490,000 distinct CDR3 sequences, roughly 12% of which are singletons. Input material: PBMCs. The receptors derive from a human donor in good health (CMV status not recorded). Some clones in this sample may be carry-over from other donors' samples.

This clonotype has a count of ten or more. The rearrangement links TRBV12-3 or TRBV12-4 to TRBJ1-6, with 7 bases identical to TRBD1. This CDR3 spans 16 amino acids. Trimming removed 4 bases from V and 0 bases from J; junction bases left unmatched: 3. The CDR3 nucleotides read TGTGCCAGCAGTTCTGGGGACAGCTCCTATAATTCACCCCTCCACTTT. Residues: CASSSGDSSYNSPLHF.

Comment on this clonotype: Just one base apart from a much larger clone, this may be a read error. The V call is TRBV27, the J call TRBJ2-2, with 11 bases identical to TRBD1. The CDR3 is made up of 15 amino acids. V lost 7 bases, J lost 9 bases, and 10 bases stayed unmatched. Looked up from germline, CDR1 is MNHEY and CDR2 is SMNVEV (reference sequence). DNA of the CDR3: TGTGCCAGCACCAGAGGACAGGGGGCTTCCTGGGAGCTGTTTTTT. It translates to CASTRGQGASWELFF.

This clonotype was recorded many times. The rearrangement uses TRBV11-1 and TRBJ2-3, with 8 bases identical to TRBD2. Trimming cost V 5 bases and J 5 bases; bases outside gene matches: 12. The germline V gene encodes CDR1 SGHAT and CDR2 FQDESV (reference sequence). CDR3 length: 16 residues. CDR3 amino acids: CASSPRTSSIGDTQYF. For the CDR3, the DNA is TGTGCCAGCAGCCCCCGGACTAGCTCCATAGGAGATACGCAGTATTTT. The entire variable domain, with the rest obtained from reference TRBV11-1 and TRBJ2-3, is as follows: EAEVAQSPRYKITEKSQAVAFWCDPISGHATLYWYRQILGQGPELLVQFQDESVVDDSQLPKDRFSAERLKGVDSTLKIQPAELGDSAMYLCASSPRTSSIGDTQYFGPGTRLTVL.

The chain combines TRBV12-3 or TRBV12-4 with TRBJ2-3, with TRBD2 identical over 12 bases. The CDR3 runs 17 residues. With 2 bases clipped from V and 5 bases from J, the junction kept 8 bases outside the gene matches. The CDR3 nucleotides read TGTGCCAGCAGTTTACCTAGCGGGAGGGTGAGTGAAGATACGCAGTATTTT. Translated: CASSLPSGRVSEDTQYF.

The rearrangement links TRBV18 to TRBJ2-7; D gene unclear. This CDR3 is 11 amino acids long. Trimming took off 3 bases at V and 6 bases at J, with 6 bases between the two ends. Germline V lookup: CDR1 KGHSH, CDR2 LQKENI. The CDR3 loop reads CASSPGSEQYF. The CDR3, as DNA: TGTGCCAGCTCACCGGGCTCCGAGCAGTACTTC.

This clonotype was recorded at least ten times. In DNA form, the CDR3 reads TGTGCCAGCAGCCCGGGGGTAGCGGGAGCGAACACCGGGGAGCTGTTTTTT. Its protein product is CASSPGVAGANTGELFF. The chain recombines TRBV7-3 with TRBJ2-2, with 9 bases matching TRBD2. The V gene's germline CDR1 is SGHTA and CDR2 FQGTGA. Unmatched junction bases numbered 7, after V lost 5 bases and J lost 0 bases. This CDR3 spans 17 amino acids.

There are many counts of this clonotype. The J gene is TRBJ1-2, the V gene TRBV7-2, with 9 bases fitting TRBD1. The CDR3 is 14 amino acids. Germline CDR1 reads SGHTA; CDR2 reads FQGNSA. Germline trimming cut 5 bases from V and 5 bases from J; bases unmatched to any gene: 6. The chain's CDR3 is CASSPGTGRYGYTF. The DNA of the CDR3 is TGTGCCAGCAGCCCCGGGACAGGGCGGTATGGCTACACCTTC.

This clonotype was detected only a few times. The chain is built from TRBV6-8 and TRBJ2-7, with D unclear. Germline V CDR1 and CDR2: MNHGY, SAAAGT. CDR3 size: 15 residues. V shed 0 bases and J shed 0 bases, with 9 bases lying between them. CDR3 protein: CASSYSNIHSYEQYF. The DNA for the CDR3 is TGTGCCAGCAGTTACTCGAACATTCACTCCTACGAGCAGTACTTC.

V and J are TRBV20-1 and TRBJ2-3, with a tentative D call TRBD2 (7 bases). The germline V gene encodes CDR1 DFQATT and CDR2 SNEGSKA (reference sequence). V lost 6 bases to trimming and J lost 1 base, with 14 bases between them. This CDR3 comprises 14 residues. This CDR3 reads CSARGARGTDTQYF. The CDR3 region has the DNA TGCAGTGCCCGGGGGGCCAGGGGCACAGATACGCAGTATTTT.

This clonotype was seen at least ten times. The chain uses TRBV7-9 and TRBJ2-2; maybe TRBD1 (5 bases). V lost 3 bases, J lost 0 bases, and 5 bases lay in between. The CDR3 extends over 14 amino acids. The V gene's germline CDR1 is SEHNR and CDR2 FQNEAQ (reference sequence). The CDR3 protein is CASSFRANTGELFF. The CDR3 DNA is TGTGCCAGCAGCTTCAGGGCGAACACCGGGGAGCTGTTTTTT.

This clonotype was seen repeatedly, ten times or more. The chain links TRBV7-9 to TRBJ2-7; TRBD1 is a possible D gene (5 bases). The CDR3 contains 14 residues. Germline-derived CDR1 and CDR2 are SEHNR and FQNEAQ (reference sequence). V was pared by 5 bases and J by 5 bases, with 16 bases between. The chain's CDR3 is CASSPQGAPHEQYF. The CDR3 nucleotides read TGTGCCAGCAGCCCCCAAGGGGCTCCCCACGAGCAGTACTTC.

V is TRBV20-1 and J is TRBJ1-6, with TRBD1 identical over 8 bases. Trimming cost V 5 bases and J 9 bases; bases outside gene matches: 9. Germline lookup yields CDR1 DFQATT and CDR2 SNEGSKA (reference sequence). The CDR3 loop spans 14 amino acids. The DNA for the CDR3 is TGCAGTGCTGGCCTCAGGGGGCGAACTTCACCCCTCCACTTT. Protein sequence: CSAGLRGRTSPLHF.

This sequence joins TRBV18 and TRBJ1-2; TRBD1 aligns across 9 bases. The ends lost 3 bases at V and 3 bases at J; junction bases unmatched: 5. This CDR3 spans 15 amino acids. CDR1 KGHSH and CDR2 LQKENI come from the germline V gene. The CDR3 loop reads CASSPRDRVDYGYTF. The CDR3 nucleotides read TGTGCCAGCTCACCTCGGGACAGGGTTGACTATGGCTACACCTTC.

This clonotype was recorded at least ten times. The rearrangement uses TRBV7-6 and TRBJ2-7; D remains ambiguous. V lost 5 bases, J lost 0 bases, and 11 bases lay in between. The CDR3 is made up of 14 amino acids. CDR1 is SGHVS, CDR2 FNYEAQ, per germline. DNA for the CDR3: TGTGCCAGCAGCCTCAGGTTCAACTCCTACGAGCAGTACTTC. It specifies CASSLRFNSYEQYF.

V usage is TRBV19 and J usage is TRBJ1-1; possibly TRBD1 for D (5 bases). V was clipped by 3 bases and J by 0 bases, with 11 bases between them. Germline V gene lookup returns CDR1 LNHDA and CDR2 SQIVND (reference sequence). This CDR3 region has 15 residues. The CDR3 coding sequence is TGTGCCAGTAGTATTCACCGACAGTTGAACACTGAAGCTTTCTTT. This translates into CASSIHRQLNTEAFF. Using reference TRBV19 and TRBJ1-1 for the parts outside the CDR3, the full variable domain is DGGITQSPKYLFRKEGQNVTLSCEQNLNHDAMYWYRQDPGQGLRLIYYSQIVNDFQKGDIAEGYSVSREKKESFPLTVTSAQKNPTAFYLCASSIHRQLNTEAFFGQGTRLTVV.

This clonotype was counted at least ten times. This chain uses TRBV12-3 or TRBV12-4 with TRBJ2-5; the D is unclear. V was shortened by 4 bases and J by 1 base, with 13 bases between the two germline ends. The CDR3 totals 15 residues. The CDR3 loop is CASSSNRGPQETQYF. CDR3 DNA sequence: TGTGCCAGCAGTTCAAACAGAGGCCCCCAAGAGACCCAGTACTTC.

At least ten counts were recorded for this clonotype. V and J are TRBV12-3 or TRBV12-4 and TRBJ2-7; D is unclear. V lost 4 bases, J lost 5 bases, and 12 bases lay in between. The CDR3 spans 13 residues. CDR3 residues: CASSWGFRNEQYF. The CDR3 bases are TGTGCCAGCAGTTGGGGTTTCAGGAACGAGCAGTACTTC.

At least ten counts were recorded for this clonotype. In DNA, the CDR3 is TGTGCCAGCAGTTACTCTGCGGGTCGAAACGAGCAGTACTTC. This translates into CASSYSAGRNEQYF. The chain uses TRBV6-2 or TRBV6-3 and TRBJ2-7; a possible D gene is TRBD2 (5 bases). The CDR3 spans 14 residues. The V and J ends lost 0 bases and 5 bases respectively, with 11 bases between them. Germline V gene sequence: CDR1 MNHEY, CDR2 SVGEGT.

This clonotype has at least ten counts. CDR3 in amino acids: CASSFRDGGNTIYF. The CDR3 coding sequence is TGTGCCAGCAGTTTCAGGGACGGTGGAAACACCATATATTTT. The genes are TRBV12-3 or TRBV12-4 and TRBJ1-3; tentatively, D is TRBD1 (5 bases). The CDR3 loop spans 14 amino acids. With 3 bases removed from V and 3 bases from J, the gap between germline ends came to 9 bases.

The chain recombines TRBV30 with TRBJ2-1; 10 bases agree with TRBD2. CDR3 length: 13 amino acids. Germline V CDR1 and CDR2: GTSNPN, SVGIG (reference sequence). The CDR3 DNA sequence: TGTGGCACCGGGACTAGCGCGTACAATGAGCAGTTCTTC. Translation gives CGTGTSAYNEQFF.

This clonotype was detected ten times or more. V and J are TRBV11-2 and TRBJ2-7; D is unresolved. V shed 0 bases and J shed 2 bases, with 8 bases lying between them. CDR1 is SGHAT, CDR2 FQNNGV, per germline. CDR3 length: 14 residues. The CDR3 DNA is TGTGCCAGCAGCTTAGAACTTACACCCTACGAGCAGTACTTC. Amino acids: CASSLELTPYEQYF.